The sequence of this T cell receptor (beta chain) was determined in a study of blood T cell repertoires in COVID-19. The CDR3 length is 15 residues. The ends were cut back, 0 bases at V and 4 bases at J, with 12 bases in the middle. Germline values: CDR1 KGHSY, CDR2 FQNENV. Original data processing: Using reference gene primer amplification, nucleated cell counts were estimated. TCRdb's copy holds only in-frame clones and misses some; the assay was immunoSEQ multiplex PCR. V and J calls and clone size follow that table, whereas D and trimming were derived from the DNA. Among fewer than 250,000 clones listed, roughly 82% were seen once.

The V gene is TRBV16, the J gene TRBJ1-2; D possibly corresponds to TRBD1 (6 bases). The specimen was peripheral blood. The receptor comes from a woman over 75 with COVID-19, enrolled during active disease. The CDR3 reads CASSQSTGPGYGYTF. The CDR3 DNA sequence: TGTGCCAGCAGCCAATCTACAGGGCCGGGCTATGGCTACACCTTC.